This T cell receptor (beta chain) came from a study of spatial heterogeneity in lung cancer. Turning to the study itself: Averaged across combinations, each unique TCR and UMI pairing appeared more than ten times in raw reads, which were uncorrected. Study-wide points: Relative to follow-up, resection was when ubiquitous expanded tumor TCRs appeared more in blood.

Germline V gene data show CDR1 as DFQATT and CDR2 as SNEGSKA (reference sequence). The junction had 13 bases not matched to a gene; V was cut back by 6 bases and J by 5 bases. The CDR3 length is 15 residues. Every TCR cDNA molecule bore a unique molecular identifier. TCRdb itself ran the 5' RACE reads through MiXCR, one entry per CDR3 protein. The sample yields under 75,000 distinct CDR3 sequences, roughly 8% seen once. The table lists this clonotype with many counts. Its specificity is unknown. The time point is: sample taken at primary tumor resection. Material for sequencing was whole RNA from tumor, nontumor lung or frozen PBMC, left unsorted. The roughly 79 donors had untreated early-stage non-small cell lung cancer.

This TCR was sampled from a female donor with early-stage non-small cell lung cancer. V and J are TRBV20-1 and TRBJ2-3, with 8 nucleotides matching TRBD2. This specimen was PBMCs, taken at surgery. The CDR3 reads CSATSRRGAGDTQYF. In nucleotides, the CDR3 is TGCAGTGCAACCTCCCGGCGGGGGGCTGGAGATACGCAGTATTTT.